The clone carrying this T cell receptor (beta chain) appeared a few times. CDR1 and CDR2 from the germline V gene are SGHTA and FQGNSA. The CDR3 is 14 residues long. V lost 1 base, J lost 9 bases, and 7 bases stayed unmatched. TCRdb reprocessed the RT-PCR reads with MiXCR, giving one entry per CDR3 protein. The data show approximately 720,000 distinct CDR3 sequences, approximately 14% seen once. Material: memory CD4+ T cells from blood. This receptor was obtained from a female donor in good health, serving as a healthy control. The J gene is TRBJ2-7, the V gene TRBV7-2; the match to TRBD2 covers 9 bases. The CDR3 DNA reads TGTGCCAGCAGCTTAGGTAGTAGCGGGAGTGTGCAGTACTTC. Amino acid sequence: CASSLGSSGSVQYF.